The clone carrying this T cell receptor (beta chain) was detected only a few times. What it recognizes is unknown. CDR3 size: 14 residues. Germline-derived CDR1 and CDR2 are MGHDK and SYGVNS. The V gene lost 10 bases and the J gene lost 2 bases, with 16 bases spanning the gap. These data come from a study of T-cell memory formation after mild COVID-19. Study-wide results and limits: Pre-infection memory carried some responding clones, suggesting that cross-reactive memory joined.

TCRdb reanalysed the 5' RACE reads using MiXCR and keeps one entry per CDR3 protein. This sample has approximately 480,000 distinct CDR3 sequences; 15% to 20% occur once, and the top ten carry more than 9%. The genes are TRBV25-1 and TRBJ2-3, with D perhaps TRBD2 (7 bases). The receptor's source is an adult woman who had mild COVID-19 (a few samples of this study predate the infection). Cell type and time point are not known. The specimen sequenced was PBMCs or a T cell subset sorted from them (not recorded which). CDR3 sequence reads: CATGPAGATDTQYF. The CDR3 DNA reads as TGTGCCACCGGCCCCGCGGGGGCCACAGATACGCAGTATTTT.